A single sample gave rise to the 30 T cell receptor beta chains below, sequenced in a study of T cell repertoires in cytomegalovirus infection. TCRdb analysed the reads with MiXCR anew, one entry per CDR3 protein. The sample yields some 940,000 distinct CDR3 sequences, less than 35% seen once. Which antigens these TCRs recognize remains unknown. The sample here was cultured CD8+ T cells from PBMCs, taken from culture after CMV antigen stimulation. The receptors were gathered from a human donor in good health (CMV status not recorded). Some clones in this sample may be carry-over from other donors' samples.

Ten or more counts support this clonotype. The chain is built from TRBV7-8 and TRBJ2-7; TRBD1 agrees at 7 bases. The V gene's germline CDR1 is SGHVS and CDR2 FQNEAQ. With 5 bases clipped from V and 7 bases from J, the junction kept 20 bases outside the gene matches. The CDR3 is 17 residues long. CDR3 DNA: TGTGCCAGCAGCCCGTACTCACCTACAGGGGCCCTTAAGGAGCAGTACTTC. It yields the protein CASSPYSPTGALKEQYF.

This clonotype showed up just a few times. V is TRBV7-2 and J is TRBJ1-3, with unresolved D. This CDR3 comprises 13 residues. Trimming removed 2 bases from V and 8 bases from J, with 10 bases in between. The germline gives CDR1 SGHTA, CDR2 FQGNSA. The CDR3 bases are TGTGCCAGCAGCTTACAAAGCGGGGACACCATATATTTT. Protein product: CASSLQSGDTIYF.

This chain connects TRBV6-1 to TRBJ2-3; 7 nucleotides match TRBD2. In germline, CDR1 is MNHNS, CDR2 SASEGT. The junction had 8 bases not matched to a gene; V was cut back by 2 bases and J by 6 bases. The CDR3 consists of 15 residues. The CDR3 sequence: CASSERRLRGDTQYF. The CDR3 bases are TGTGCCAGCAGTGAAAGACGACTGCGGGGGGATACGCAGTATTTT.

This clonotype has ten or more counts. The genes are TRBV12-3 or TRBV12-4 and TRBJ1-2; D unresolved. The ends were cut back, 4 bases at V and 8 bases at J, with 17 bases in the middle. This CDR3 region has 14 residues. In DNA, the CDR3 is TGTGCCAGCAGTTCGTTGGACGGACCCCCGGGCTACACCTTC. This translates into CASSSLDGPPGYTF.

This sequence joins TRBV7-9 and TRBJ2-7, with D maybe TRBD1 (6 bases). V was cut by 5 bases and J by 6 bases, with 14 bases left in between. The germline gives CDR1 SEHNR, CDR2 FQNEAQ (reference sequence). This CDR3 region has 13 residues. The CDR3 sequence: CASSPSTGREQYV. The CDR3 nucleotides are TGTGCCAGCAGCCCTTCGACAGGACGCGAGCAGTACGTC.

V and J are TRBV4-3 and TRBJ1-1; 7 nucleotides line up with TRBD1. The J segment lost 4 bases and the V segment lost 4 bases, leaving 9 bases of the junction unmatched. CDR1 and CDR2 (germline): LGHNA, YSLEER. The CDR3 totals 15 residues. As DNA, the CDR3 is TGCGCCAGCAGCCGTTCGGGACAGACTATCACTGAAGCTTTCTTT. Protein product: CASSRSGQTITEAFF.

This clonotype was counted between two and nine times. The rearrangement uses TRBV27 and TRBJ1-2; 9 nucleotides match TRBD1. Trimming at V came to 2 bases and at J to 10 bases, leaving 5 bases not matched to a gene. CDR1 is MNHEY and CDR2 is SMNVEV in the germline V gene (reference sequence). The CDR3 is 13 residues long. CDR3 sequence: CASSLGGQGDYTF. CDR3 nucleotides: TGTGCCAGCAGTTTAGGGGGACAGGGCGACTACACCTTC.

The V and J genes are TRBV12-5 and TRBJ1-5, with D perhaps matching TRBD1 (5 bases). The germline V and J ends were trimmed by 3 bases and 0 bases, with 15 bases remaining between them. This CDR3 spans 17 amino acids. Germline V gene data show CDR1 as LGHNT and CDR2 as FRNRAP. Here the CDR3 reads CASGFGAENYSNQPQHF. The CDR3 DNA sequence: TGTGCTAGTGGTTTCGGGGCCGAAAATTATAGCAATCAGCCCCAGCATTTT.

This clonotype was observed at least ten times. V usage is TRBV7-2 and J usage is TRBJ2-7, with D unresolved. The germline CDR1 and CDR2 sequences are SGHTA and FQGNSA. V was shortened by 0 bases and J by 0 bases, with 18 bases between the two germline ends. CDR3 length: 18 residues. DNA of the CDR3: TGTGCCAGCAGCTTAGCCCTACCGACTCCGTACAGCTCCTACGAGCAGTACGTC. Amino acid sequence: CASSLALPTPYSSYEQYV.

This clonotype was counted a few times. The genes are TRBV7-9 and TRBJ2-7, with no clear D. The V end was cut by 1 base, the J end by 2 bases, with 9 bases between. Per germline, CDR1 SEHNR and CDR2 FQNEAQ (reference sequence). The CDR3 covers 14 residues. The CDR3 spells CASSLGGSPYEQYV. CDR3 DNA sequence: TGTGCCAGCAGCTTAGGGGGATCCCCCTACGAGCAGTACGTC.

CDR3 DNA sequence: TGTGCCAGCAGTGCCTACAGGGGAGAGAGCTACGAGCAGTACGTC. It translates to CASSAYRGESYEQYV. This sequence joins TRBV27 and TRBJ2-7; 7 bases line up with TRBD1. This CDR3 region has 15 residues. The V and J ends lost 5 bases and 3 bases, in that order; junction bases with no gene match: 10. The germline CDR1 and CDR2 sequences are MNHEY and SMNVEV (reference sequence).

The V call is TRBV5-1, the J call TRBJ2-2; D unresolved. The CDR3 length is 12 residues. V was pared by 5 bases and J by 3 bases, with 5 bases between. The germline V gene has CDR1 SGHRS and CDR2 YFSETQ. The CDR3 here is CASRGYTGELFF. CDR3 nucleotide sequence: TGCGCCAGCAGAGGGTACACCGGGGAGCTGTTTTTT. Combining the CDR3 with reference TRBV5-1 and TRBJ2-2 gives the whole variable domain KAGVTQTPRYLIKTRGQQVTLSCSPISGHRSVSWYQQTPGQGLQFLFEYFSETQRNKGNFPGRFSGRQFSNSRSEMNVSTLELGDSALYLCASRGYTGELFFGEGSRLTVL.

The chain uses TRBV19 and TRBJ2-2; D is ambiguous. The germline V and J ends were trimmed by 6 bases and 5 bases, with 13 bases remaining between them. The CDR3 has 14 residues. Per the germline V gene, CDR1 is LNHDA and CDR2 is SQIVND (reference sequence). CDR3 in amino acids: CASSRKSWTGELFF. The CDR3 DNA reads TGTGCCAGTAGCCGGAAAAGTTGGACCGGGGAGCTGTTTTTT.

This chain connects TRBV18 to TRBJ2-4; the match to TRBD2 covers 7 bases. CDR1 is KGHSH and CDR2 is LQKENI in the germline V gene. This CDR3 is 13 amino acids long. V shed 6 bases and J 5 bases; nucleotides not matched to a gene: 4. CDR3 region: CASSREGQNIQYF. CDR3 bases: TGTGCCAGCTCCAGGGAGGGGCAAAACATTCAGTACTTC. Combining the CDR3 with reference TRBV18 and TRBJ2-4 gives the whole variable domain NAGVMQNPRHLVRRRGQEARLRCSPMKGHSHVYWYRQLPEEGLKFMVYLQKENIIDESGMPKERFSAEFPKEGPSILRIQQVVRGDSAAYFCASSREGQNIQYFGAGTRLSVL.

This chain connects TRBV15 to TRBJ2-3; a weak D match, TRBD2 (5 bases). Germline CDR1 is LNHNV and CDR2 is YYDKDF (reference sequence). The V end lost 6 bases, the J end lost 6 bases, and 13 bases lay between the germline ends. The CDR3 is made up of 13 amino acids. CDR3 amino acids: CATRSRGVDTQYF. The DNA for the CDR3 is TGTGCCACCAGGTCCCGGGGAGTCGATACGCAGTATTTT.

This clonotype showed up many times. The chain uses TRBV7-8 and TRBJ2-5, with D possibly called TRBD1 or TRBD2 (5 bases each). CDR3 length: 16 residues. Germline V lookup: CDR1 SGHVS, CDR2 FQNEAQ. Trimming took off 5 bases at V and 4 bases at J, with 20 bases between the two ends. The CDR3 loop is CASSLLDGQGPETQYF. The CDR3 bases are TGTGCCAGCAGCCTCCTTGATGGGCAGGGACCAGAGACCCAGTACTTC.

The J gene is TRBJ2-1, the V gene TRBV4-1; perhaps TRBD1 as D (7 bases). V was cut by 5 bases and J by 5 bases, with 16 bases left in between. From germline, CDR1 is MGHRA and CDR2 YSYEKL. CDR3 length: 15 residues. CDR3 region: CASSGPQGGNNEQFF. The CDR3 DNA sequence: TGCGCCAGCAGCGGGCCGCAGGGGGGAAACAATGAGCAGTTCTTC.

This clonotype was seen only a few times. The genes are TRBV3-1 and TRBJ2-3; TRBD2 matches 15 bases. After removal of 4 bases from V and 2 bases from J, the junction contained 7 bases not matched to a gene. CDR1 and CDR2 (germline): LGHDT, YNNKEL (reference sequence). This CDR3 is built from 18 residues. CDR3 region: CASSPGLAGGLFTDTQYF. The CDR3 coding sequence is TGTGCCAGCAGCCCGGGACTAGCGGGGGGCCTTTTCACAGATACGCAGTATTTT.

This clonotype was found a few times. The rearrangement links TRBV10-3 to TRBJ2-3; 9 bases map to TRBD1. This CDR3 is 17 amino acids long. In germline, CDR1 is ENHRY, CDR2 SYGVKD. The J segment lost 1 base and the V segment lost 2 bases, leaving 7 bases of the junction unmatched. The DNA of the CDR3 is TGTGCCATCAGTGAGCCCGACAGGGGGTATCGCACAGATACGCAGTATTTT. Protein sequence: CAISEPDRGYRTDTQYF.

This clonotype was found a few times. The chain couples TRBV6-1 to TRBJ1-2; D uncertain. Germline-derived CDR1 and CDR2 are MNHNS and SASEGT. V was cut by 2 bases and J by 1 base, with 17 bases left in between. This CDR3 spans 17 amino acids. CDR3 bases: TGTGCCAGCAGTGAATTCGGGTCTGGGCCTGATAACTATGGCTACACCTTC. Translating gives CASSEFGSGPDNYGYTF.

This clonotype was picked up a small number of times. The chain couples TRBV4-1 to TRBJ1-1; unclear D gene. The CDR3 has 14 residues. Germline V lookup: CDR1 MGHRA, CDR2 YSYEKL. V lost 0 bases and J lost 6, with 11 bases in between. CDR3 bases: TGCGCCAGCAGCCAAGATCTGGGGTCCGCTGAAGCTTTCTTT. This translates into CASSQDLGSAEAFF.

This clonotype was recorded many times. The chain combines TRBV7-9 with TRBJ2-4, with TRBD1 matching over 7 bases. With 7 bases clipped from V and 12 bases from J, the junction kept 12 bases outside the gene matches. CDR1 is SEHNR and CDR2 is FQNEAQ in the germline V gene (reference sequence). This CDR3 contains 13 residues. CDR3 bases: TGTGCCAGCAACTCTCAGGGACAGTCTAATCAGTACTTC. Its protein product is CASNSQGQSNQYF. Drawing the rest from reference TRBV7-9 and TRBJ2-4, the complete variable domain is DTGVSQNPRHKITKRGQNVTFRCDPISEHNRLYWYRQTLGQGPEFLTYFQNEAQLEKSRLLSDRFSAERPKGSFSTLEIQRTEQGDSAMYLCASNSQGQSNQYFGAGTRLSVL.

This clonotype was seen a handful of times. The gene calls are TRBV6-1 and TRBJ1-1; D call uncertain. The CDR3 has 12 residues. V was clipped by 2 bases and J by 13 bases, with 14 bases between them. In germline, CDR1 is MNHNS, CDR2 SASEGT. For the CDR3, the DNA is TGTGCCAGCAGTGAACAGGCCCTTTCAGATTTCTTT. The encoded protein is CASSEQALSDFF.

V is TRBV5-4 and J is TRBJ2-7; D may be TRBD2 (5 bases). The CDR3 sequence is 14 residues long. V lost 2 bases, J lost 6 bases, and 15 bases lay in between. The germline V gene encodes CDR1 SGHNT and CDR2 YYREEE (reference sequence). CDR3 amino acids: CASSFGGGLLEQYV. DNA for the CDR3: TGTGCCAGCAGCTTCGGAGGCGGCTTACTCGAGCAGTACGTC.

Written as DNA, the CDR3 is TGCAGTGCTAGAGATACAGAGCGGGGGCCCGATGACCCCTACAATGAGCAGTTCTTC. Translated, it gives CSARDTERGPDDPYNEQFF. The V gene is TRBV20-1, the J gene TRBJ2-1; 8 bases map to TRBD2. Germline V gene data show CDR1 as DFQATT and CDR2 as SNEGSKA (reference sequence). This CDR3 is built from 19 residues. J was trimmed by 2 bases and V by 0 bases; bases with no gene match: 15.

J is TRBJ2-7 and V is TRBV2; 7 bases fit TRBD2. V was clipped by 2 bases and J by 0 bases; unmatched bases: 10. The germline V gene has CDR1 SNHLY and CDR2 FYNNEI. CDR3 length: 17 residues. CDR3 loop: CASSESPLGRSSYEQYF. CDR3 sequence (DNA): TGTGCCAGCAGTGAATCGCCCCTCGGGAGGAGCTCCTACGAGCAGTACTTC.

This chain uses TRBV20-1 with TRBJ2-3, with D unresolved. V was trimmed by 3 bases and J by 2 bases, leaving 12 bases between them. Germline assignment: CDR1 DFQATT and CDR2 SNEGSKA (reference sequence). The CDR3 covers 14 residues. The CDR3 DNA is TGCAGTGCTAGCCCGGGCGTACCCACAGATACGCAGTATTTT. It yields the protein CSASPGVPTDTQYF.

This chain joins TRBV11-3 and TRBJ2-1; D is possibly TRBD2 (5 bases). This CDR3 comprises 13 residues. The V gene lost 5 bases and the J gene lost 5 bases, with 10 bases spanning the gap. The germline V gene has CDR1 SGHNT and CDR2 YENEEA. CDR3 sequence: CASSPLGNNEQFF. DNA of the CDR3: TGTGCCAGCAGCCCACTCGGGAACAATGAGCAGTTCTTC.

The rearrangement joins TRBV5-6 to TRBJ2-7; D is possibly TRBD1 or TRBD2 (6 bases each). This CDR3 region has 13 residues. Trimming cost V 5 bases and J 6 bases, with 15 bases left between them. Germline CDR1 is SGHDT and CDR2 is YYEEEE. CDR3 coding DNA: TGTGCCAGCAGTGGCGGGGCAGGGGTCGAGCAGTACGTC. It codes for CASSGGAGVEQYV.

The sample holds many counts of this clonotype. This rearrangement joins TRBV5-6 to TRBJ2-2; D gene unclear. Germline assignment: CDR1 SGHDT and CDR2 YYEEEE. This CDR3 is 13 amino acids long. Trimming pared 3 bases from V and 1 base from J, leaving 4 bases between. Here the CDR3 DNA reads TGTGCCAGCAGCTATGGGAACACCGGGGAGCTGTTTTTT. Translating it yields CASSYGNTGELFF.